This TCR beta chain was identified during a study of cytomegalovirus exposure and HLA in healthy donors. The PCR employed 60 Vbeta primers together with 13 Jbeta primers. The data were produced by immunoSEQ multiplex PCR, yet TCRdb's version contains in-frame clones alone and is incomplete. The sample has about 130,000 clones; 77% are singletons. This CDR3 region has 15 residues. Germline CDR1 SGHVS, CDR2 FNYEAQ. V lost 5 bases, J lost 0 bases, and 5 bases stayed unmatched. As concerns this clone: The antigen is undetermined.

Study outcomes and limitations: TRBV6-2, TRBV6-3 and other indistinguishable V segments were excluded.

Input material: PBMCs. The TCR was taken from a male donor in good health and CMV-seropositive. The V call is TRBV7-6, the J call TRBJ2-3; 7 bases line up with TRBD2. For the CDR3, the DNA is TGTGCCAGCAGCGACCGGGAGGCAAGCACAGATACGCAGTATTTT. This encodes CASSDREASTDTQYF.